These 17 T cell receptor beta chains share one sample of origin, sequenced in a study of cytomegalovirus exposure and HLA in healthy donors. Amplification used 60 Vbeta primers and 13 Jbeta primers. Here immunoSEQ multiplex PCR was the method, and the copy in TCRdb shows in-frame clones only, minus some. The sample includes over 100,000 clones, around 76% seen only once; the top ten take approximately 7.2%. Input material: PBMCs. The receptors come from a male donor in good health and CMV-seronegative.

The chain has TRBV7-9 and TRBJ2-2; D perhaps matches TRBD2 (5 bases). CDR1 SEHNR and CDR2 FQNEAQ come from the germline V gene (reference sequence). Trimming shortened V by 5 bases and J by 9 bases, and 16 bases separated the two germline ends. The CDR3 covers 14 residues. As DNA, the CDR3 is TGTGCCAGCAGCCCCGATGGACTTTCCTGGGAGCTGTTTTTT. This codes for CASSPDGLSWELFF.

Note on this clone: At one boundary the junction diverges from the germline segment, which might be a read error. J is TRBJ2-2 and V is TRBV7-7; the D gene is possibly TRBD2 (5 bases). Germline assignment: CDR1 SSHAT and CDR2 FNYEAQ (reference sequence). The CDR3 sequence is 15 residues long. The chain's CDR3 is CASSRASRGTGELFF. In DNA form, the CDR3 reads TGTGCTAGCAGCCGAGCTAGTCGGGGCACCGGGGAGCTGTTTTTT.

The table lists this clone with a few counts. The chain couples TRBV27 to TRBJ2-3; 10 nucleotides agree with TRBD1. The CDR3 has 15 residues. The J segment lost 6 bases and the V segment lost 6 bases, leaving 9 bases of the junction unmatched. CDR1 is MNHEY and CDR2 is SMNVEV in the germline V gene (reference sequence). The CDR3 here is CASRRSGTGVDTQYF. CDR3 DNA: TGTGCCAGCAGGCGTTCCGGGACAGGGGTGGATACGCAGTATTTT.

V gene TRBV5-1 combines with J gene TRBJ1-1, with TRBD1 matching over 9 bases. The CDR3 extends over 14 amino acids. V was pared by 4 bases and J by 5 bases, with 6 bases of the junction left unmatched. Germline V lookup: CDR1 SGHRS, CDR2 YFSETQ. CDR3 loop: CASSAQGAHTEAFF. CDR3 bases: TGCGCCAGCAGCGCACAGGGGGCTCATACTGAAGCTTTCTTT.

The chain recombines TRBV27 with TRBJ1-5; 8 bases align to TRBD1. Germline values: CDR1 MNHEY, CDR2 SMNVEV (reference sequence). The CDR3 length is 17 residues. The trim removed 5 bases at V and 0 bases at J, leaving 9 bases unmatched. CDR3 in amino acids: CASSPRDRSFSNQPQHF. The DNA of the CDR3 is TGTGCCAGCAGTCCCCGGGACAGGTCATTTAGCAATCAGCCCCAGCATTTT.

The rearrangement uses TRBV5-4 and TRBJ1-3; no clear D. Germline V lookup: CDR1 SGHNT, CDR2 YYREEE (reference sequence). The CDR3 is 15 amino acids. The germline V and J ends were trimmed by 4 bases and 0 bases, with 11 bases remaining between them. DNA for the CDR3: TGTGCCAGCAGCCGGGGTAGGGACTCTGGAAACACCATATATTTT. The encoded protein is CASSRGRDSGNTIYF.

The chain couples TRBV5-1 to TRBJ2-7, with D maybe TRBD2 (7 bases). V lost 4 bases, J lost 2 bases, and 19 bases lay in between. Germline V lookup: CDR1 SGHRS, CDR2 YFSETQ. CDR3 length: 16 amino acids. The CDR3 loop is CASSPWRGTRAYEQYF. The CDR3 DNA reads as TGCGCCAGCAGCCCATGGCGGGGGACACGGGCCTACGAGCAGTACTTC.

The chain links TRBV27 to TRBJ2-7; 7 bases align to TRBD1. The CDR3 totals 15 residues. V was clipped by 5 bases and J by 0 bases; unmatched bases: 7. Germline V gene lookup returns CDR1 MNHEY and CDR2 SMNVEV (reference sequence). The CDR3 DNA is TGTGCCAGCAGTCCAGGGGACAGTCCCTCCTACGAGCAGTACTTC. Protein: CASSPGDSPSYEQYF.

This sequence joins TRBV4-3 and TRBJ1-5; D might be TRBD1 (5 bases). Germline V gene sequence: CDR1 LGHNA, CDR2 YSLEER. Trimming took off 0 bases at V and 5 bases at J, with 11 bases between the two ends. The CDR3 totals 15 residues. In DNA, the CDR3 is TGCGCCAGCAGCCAAGATCGGGGAGGGGATCAGCCCCAGCATTTT. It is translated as CASSQDRGGDQPQHF.

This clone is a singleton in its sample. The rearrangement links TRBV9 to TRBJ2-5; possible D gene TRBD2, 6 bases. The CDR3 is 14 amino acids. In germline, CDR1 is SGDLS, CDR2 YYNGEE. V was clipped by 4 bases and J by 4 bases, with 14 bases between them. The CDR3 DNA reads TGTGCCAGCAGCTCAGGCGGGGTTTCAGAGACCCAGTACTTC. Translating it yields CASSSGGVSETQYF.

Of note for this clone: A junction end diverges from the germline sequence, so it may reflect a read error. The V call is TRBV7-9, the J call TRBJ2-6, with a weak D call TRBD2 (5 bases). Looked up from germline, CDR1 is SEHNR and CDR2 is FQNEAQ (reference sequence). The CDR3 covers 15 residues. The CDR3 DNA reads TGTTCCAGCAGCTTAACGGGGAATGGGGCCAACGTCCTGACTTTC. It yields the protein CSSSLTGNGANVLTF.

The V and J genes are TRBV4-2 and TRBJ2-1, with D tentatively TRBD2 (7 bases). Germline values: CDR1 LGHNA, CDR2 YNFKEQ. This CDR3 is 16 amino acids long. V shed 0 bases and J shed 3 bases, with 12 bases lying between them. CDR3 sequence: CASSQDGRGNYNEQFF. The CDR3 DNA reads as TGTGCCAGCAGCCAAGATGGGAGGGGGAACTACAATGAGCAGTTCTTC.

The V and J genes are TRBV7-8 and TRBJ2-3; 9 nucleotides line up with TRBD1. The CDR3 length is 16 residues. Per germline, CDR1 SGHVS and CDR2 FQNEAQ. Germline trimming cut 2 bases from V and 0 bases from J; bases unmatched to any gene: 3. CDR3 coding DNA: TGTGCCAGCAGCTTAAGGGGGACAGGGAGCACAGATACGCAGTATTTT. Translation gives CASSLRGTGSTDTQYF.

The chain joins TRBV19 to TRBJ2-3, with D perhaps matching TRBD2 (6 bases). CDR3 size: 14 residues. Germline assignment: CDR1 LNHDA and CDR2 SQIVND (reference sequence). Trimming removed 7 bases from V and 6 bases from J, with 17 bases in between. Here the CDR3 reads CASTRRDNTDTQYF. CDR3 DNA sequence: TGTGCCAGTACCCGGCGGGATAACACGGATACGCAGTATTTT.

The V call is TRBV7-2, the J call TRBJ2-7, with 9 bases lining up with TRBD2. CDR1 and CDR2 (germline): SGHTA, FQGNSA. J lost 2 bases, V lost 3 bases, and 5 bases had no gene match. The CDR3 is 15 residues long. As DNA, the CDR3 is TGTGCCAGCAGCTTTAGCGGGGGAGCCGCCTACGAGCAGTACTTC. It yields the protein CASSFSGGAAYEQYF.

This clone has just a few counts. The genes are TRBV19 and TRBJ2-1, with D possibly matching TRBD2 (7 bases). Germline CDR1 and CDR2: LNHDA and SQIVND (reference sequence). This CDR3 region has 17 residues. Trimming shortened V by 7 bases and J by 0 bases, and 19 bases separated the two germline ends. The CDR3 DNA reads TGTGCCAGTAAAAGGATGGGGGGGCTTGCCTCCTACAATGAGCAGTTCTTC. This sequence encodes CASKRMGGLASYNEQFF.

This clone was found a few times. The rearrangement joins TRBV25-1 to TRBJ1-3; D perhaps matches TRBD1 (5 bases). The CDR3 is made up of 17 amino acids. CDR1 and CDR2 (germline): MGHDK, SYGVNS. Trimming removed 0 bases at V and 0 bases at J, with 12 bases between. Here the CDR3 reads CASSEYRLTDSGNTIYF. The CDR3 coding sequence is TGTGCCAGCAGTGAATATCGATTGACAGACTCTGGAAACACCATATATTTT.